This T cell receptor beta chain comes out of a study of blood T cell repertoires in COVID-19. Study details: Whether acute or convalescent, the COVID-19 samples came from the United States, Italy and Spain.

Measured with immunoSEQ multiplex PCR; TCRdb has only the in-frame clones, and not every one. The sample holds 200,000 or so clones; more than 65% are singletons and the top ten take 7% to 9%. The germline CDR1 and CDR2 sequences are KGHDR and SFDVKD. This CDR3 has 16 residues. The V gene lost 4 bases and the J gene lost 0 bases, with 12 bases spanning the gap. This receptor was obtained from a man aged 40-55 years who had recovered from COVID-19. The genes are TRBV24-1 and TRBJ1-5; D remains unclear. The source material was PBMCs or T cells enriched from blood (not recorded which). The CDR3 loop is CATSDPAVSSNQPQHF. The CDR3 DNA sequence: TGTGCCACCAGTGACCCCGCCGTCAGTAGCAATCAGCCCCAGCATTTT.